These T cell receptor beta chains were read from a single sample in a study of T-cell reconstitution after alpha-beta-depleted transplantation in children. TCRdb processed the PCR reads anew with MiXCR; each CDR3 protein has one entry. Found here are about a million distinct CDR3 sequences, about 31% of them singletons; the top ten hold roughly 30%. This material consisted of PBMCs, mostly from graft donor cells, taken 360 days after TCRalphabeta/CD19-depleted stem cell transplant. Receptors originate from a boy under two years old who had a stem cell transplant for SCID, so the T cells may come from the graft donor. Each CDR3 is given with its conserved first and last residue. A D gene is named only where the DNA matches it firmly. Clone size, where shown, is once, few, many, or a class for clones that have expanded.

size	J	length	V	D	DNA	CDR3
.	TRBJ2-1	14	TRBV29-1	.	TGCAGCGTCGGGTCGGGTCTTTCCTACAATGAGCAGTTCTTC	CSVGSGLSYNEQFF
.	TRBJ1-2	12	TRBV6-1	.	TGTGCCAGCACCAGTTTTAACTATGGCTACACCTTC	CASTSFNYGYTF
.	TRBJ1-5	16	TRBV15	TRBD1	TGTGCCACCAGCAGAGGGTGGGGACAGGGTGATCAGCCCCAGCATTTT	CATSRGWGQGDQPQHF
.	TRBJ1-5	15	TRBV4-2	TRBD1	TGTGCCAGCAGCCAAGATGGGACAGTAAATCAGCCCCAGCATTTT	CASSQDGTVNQPQHF
.	TRBJ1-5	16	TRBV9	.	TGTGCCAGCAGCGTAGATGCGACGGGGAGCAATCAGCCCCAGCATTTT	CASSVDATGSNQPQHF
few	TRBJ1-3	14	TRBV4-1	.	TGCGCCAGCAGCCAGAGGCGTGGCGGAAACACCATATATTTT	CASSQRRGGNTIYF
.	TRBJ2-5	16	TRBV6-5	TRBD2	TGTGCCAGCAGTTATACGGCGGGAGGGAGACAAGAGACCCAGTACTTC	CASSYTAGGRQETQYF
.	TRBJ2-5	14	TRBV6-1	.	TGTGCCAGCAGTCGAGGGACGGACCGGGAGACCCAGTACTTC	CASSRGTDRETQYF
.	TRBJ2-3	15	TRBV20-1	TRBD1	TGCAGTGCTAGATCAGACAGGGGGGTCACAGATACGCAGTATTTT	CSARSDRGVTDTQYF
few	TRBJ1-1	15	TRBV7-9	.	TGTGCCAGCAGCCCACACCGGCCGTTGAACACTGAAGCTTTCTTT	CASSPHRPLNTEAFF
.	TRBJ2-5	14	TRBV20-1	.	TGCAGTGTTCACGAGGGGCTGATTAGAGAGACCCAGTACTTC	CSVHEGLIRETQYF
few	TRBJ1-1	15	TRBV19	TRBD1	TGTGCCAGTAGCCAAACATCATCGGGACAGAATGAAGCTTTCTTT	CASSQTSSGQNEAFF
.	TRBJ2-2	14	TRBV6-2/TRBV6-3	.	TGTGCCAGCAGTTACAAAGGGGGAACCGGGGAGCTGTTTTTT	CASSYKGGTGELFF
few	TRBJ2-1	14	TRBV7-3	.	TGTGCCAGCAGCCCCCCGGGGGCTAGTAATGAGCAGTTCTTC	CASSPPGASNEQFF
.	TRBJ2-7	14	TRBV18	.	TGTGCCAGCTCGAATAAATCGGCGGTAAACGAGCAGTACTTC	CASSNKSAVNEQYF
.	TRBJ2-1	15	TRBV5-6	.	TGTGCCAGCAAGATCTACGAGAGCTCCTACAATGAGCAGTTCTTC	CASKIYESSYNEQFF
few	TRBJ2-5	16	TRBV12-3/TRBV12-4	.	TGTGCCAGCAGTTTAGACCGCAACCCGAGCCTAGAGACCCAGTACTTC	CASSLDRNPSLETQYF
.	TRBJ1-1	16	TRBV19	.	TGTGCCAGTAGTATTAAACGGTCGAGGGCTAACACTGAAGCTTTCTTT	CASSIKRSRANTEAFF
.	TRBJ1-1	16	TRBV20-1	TRBD1	TGCAGTGCTAGAGGGGCGCCGGGACAGGGGAAAGCAGAAGCTTTCTTT	CSARGAPGQGKAEAFF
.	TRBJ2-5	12	TRBV29-1	.	TGCAGCGTTGTTAACGTGGGGGAGACCCAGTACTTC	CSVVNVGETQYF
few	TRBJ2-6	17	TRBV12-3/TRBV12-4	.	TGTGCCAGCAGACCTGGGACGTTCCACTCTGGGGCCAACGTCCTGACTTTC	CASRPGTFHSGANVLTF
few	TRBJ2-5	12	TRBV12-3/TRBV12-4	.	TGTGCCAGCAGTCCCGGGCCACTCGGGAAGTACTTC	CASSPGPLGKYF
few	TRBJ2-3	14	TRBV3-1	.	TGTGCCAGCAGCCATGGGACTAGCACAGATACGCAGTATTTT	CASSHGTSTDTQYF
.	TRBJ1-1	15	TRBV5-6	.	TGTGCCAGCAGCCGCAATGCAGGGTTGCGGACTGAAGCTTTCTTT	CASSRNAGLRTEAFF
few	TRBJ1-1	19	TRBV6-5	TRBD1	TGTGCCAGCAGTTATGGTACGTCCGACAGGGGAGACGCAAACACTGAAGCTTTCTTT	CASSYGTSDRGDANTEAFF
few	TRBJ2-2	15	TRBV20-1	TRBD1	TGCAGTGCTCCGAGCAGGACAGGGGTTTTGGGGGAGCTGTTTTTT	CSAPSRTGVLGELFF
many	TRBJ2-2	14	TRBV7-2	.	TGTGCCAGCAGCTCTCCGTATAGGGTCGGGGAGCTGTTTTTT	CASSSPYRVGELFF
few	TRBJ2-7	17	TRBV7-8	TRBD2	TGTGCCAGCAGCTTCGGACTAGCGGGGGGGCCCCTCTACGAGCAGTACTTC	CASSFGLAGGPLYEQYF
once	TRBJ2-7	14	TRBV3-1	.	TGTGCCAGCAGCCAAGCCGGCCAGGTTGGAGAGCAGTACTTC	CASSQAGQVGEQYF
.	TRBJ2-3	16	TRBV9	TRBD2	TGTGCCAGCAGCGGAGGACTAGCGGGCCGGACAGATACGCAGTATTTT	CASSGGLAGRTDTQYF
.	TRBJ2-1	15	TRBV9	TRBD2	TGTGCCAGCAGCCCACTAGCGGGGGCTCCCAATGAGCAGTTCTTC	CASSPLAGAPNEQFF
.	TRBJ1-1	14	TRBV18	.	TGTGCCAGCTGTGCCGCAGACATGAACACTGAAGCTTTCTTT	CASCAADMNTEAFF
few	TRBJ2-5	13	TRBV29-1	.	TGCAGCGTTGAAGGGGCGTTCCGGGAGACCCAGTACTTC	CSVEGAFRETQYF
few	TRBJ1-1	13	TRBV9	.	TGTGCCAGCAGCGTCCGGACCGGGACTGAAGCTTTCTTT	CASSVRTGTEAFF
.	TRBJ2-1	15	TRBV20-1	.	TGCAGTGCTAGAGTCCGGGACTTGTCCTACAATGAGCAGTTCTTC	CSARVRDLSYNEQFF
.	TRBJ2-1	15	TRBV29-1	.	TGCACCTACAAAAGGTTGGGGGTTAGCTACAATGAGCAGTTCTTC	CTYKRLGVSYNEQFF
once	TRBJ1-4	14	TRBV10-3	.	TGTGCCATCAGGGGCCAGGGAAAAGGTGAAAAACTGTTTTTT	CAIRGQGKGEKLFF
.	TRBJ1-2	10	TRBV29-1	.	TGCAGCGTTGAGGAGTCGGGCTACACCTTC	CSVEESGYTF
few	TRBJ1-1	13	TRBV20-1	.	TGCAGTGCTAGATTTCGGGAGAACACTGAAGCTTTCTTT	CSARFRENTEAFF
.	TRBJ1-5	15	TRBV5-1	.	TGCGCCAGCAGCTTGGTGGGGGCGGGGGATCAGCCCCAGCATTTT	CASSLVGAGDQPQHF
.	TRBJ2-3	14	TRBV2	TRBD1	TGTGCCAGCAGTTCGGACAGGGTGGGAGATACGCAGTATTTT	CASSSDRVGDTQYF
.	TRBJ1-1	13	TRBV5-1	.	TGCGCCAGCAGCTGGGGAAAGGGTACTGAAGCTTTCTTT	CASSWGKGTEAFF
.	TRBJ1-5	13	TRBV20-1	.	TGCAGTGCCCTTCTGGATAGCAATCAGCCCCAGCATTTT	CSALLDSNQPQHF
few	TRBJ2-1	13	TRBV7-6	.	TGTGCCAGCAGCTTAGCGCTTTACAATGAGCAGTTCTTC	CASSLALYNEQFF
once	TRBJ2-1	16	TRBV7-9	TRBD2	TGTGCCAGCAGCTCCGCTAGCGGGGTTGGCTACAATGAGCAGTTCTTC	CASSSASGVGYNEQFF
.	TRBJ2-1	15	TRBV6-1	TRBD1	TGTGCCAGCATTCCCCGGGACAGGGATGGGCTTGAGCAGTTCTTC	CASIPRDRDGLEQFF
.	TRBJ2-3	14	TRBV27	.	TGTGCCACTCAGTCACTACCTAGCACAGATACGCAGTATTTT	CATQSLPSTDTQYF
.	TRBJ2-1	14	TRBV7-2	TRBD2	TGTGCCAGCAGCCTGAGGCGGGGGGATGGAGAGCAGTTCTTC	CASSLRRGDGEQFF
.	TRBJ2-3	12	TRBV3-1	.	TGTGCCAGCAGCCCTCACTTAGATACGCAGTATTTT	CASSPHLDTQYF
few	TRBJ1-2	15	TRBV29-1	.	TGCAGCGTTGCCAAGCAGGGAAGTATGAGTCGTGGCTACACCTTC	CSVAKQGSMSRGYTF
few	TRBJ2-7	12	TRBV28	.	TGTGCCAGCAGTTGGCCGGATTACGAGCAGTACTTC	CASSWPDYEQYF
.	TRBJ2-3	15	TRBV7-2	TRBD2	TGTGCCAGCAGCCCTGCGGGGCCGGGAGGCGATACGCAGTATTTT	CASSPAGPGGDTQYF